Each of the 25 T cell receptor beta chains below was sequenced from the same sample in a study of cytotoxic CD8 clonotypes in ibrutinib-treated CLL. Produced via immunoSEQ multiplex PCR; TCRdb's table is partial and in-frame only. The data contain around 250,000 clones, around 70% of them singletons. Sequenced here: PBMCs, sampled after 24 months of ibrutinib treatment. The receptors here all came from a human donor with chronic lymphocytic leukemia.

V is TRBV10-3 and J is TRBJ2-7; 12 bases fit TRBD1. The CDR3 extends over 17 amino acids. Germline V CDR1 and CDR2: ENHRY, SYGVKD. V was pared by 2 bases and J by 7 bases, with 12 bases of the junction left unmatched. The CDR3 nucleotides read TGTGCCATCAGTGAGAGGGATTCGGGACAGGGGGCAGGAGAGCAGTACTTC. This gives the protein CAISERDSGQGAGEQYF.

The chain couples TRBV25-1 to TRBJ2-7; 8 bases line up with TRBD2. V lost 5 bases to trimming and J lost 2 bases; unmatched junction nucleotides: 5. Germline V gene lookup returns CDR1 MGHDK and CDR2 SYGVNS. CDR3 length: 14 amino acids. For the CDR3, the DNA is TGTGCCAGCAGTCTGCCGGGACTAGCCTACGAGCAGTACTTC. It translates to CASSLPGLAYEQYF.

This sequence joins TRBV27 and TRBJ1-2; 8 nucleotides agree with TRBD1. Germline values: CDR1 MNHEY, CDR2 SMNVEV (reference sequence). This CDR3 region has 14 residues. V shed 5 bases and J 7 bases; nucleotides not matched to a gene: 9. The CDR3 reads CASSGAGTGSGYTF. As DNA, the CDR3 is TGTGCCAGCAGTGGGGCGGGGACAGGTTCTGGCTACACCTTC.

CDR3 loop: CASSEGLTGKDVGTF. For the CDR3, the DNA is TGTGCCAGCAGTGAAGGATTGACAGGAAAAGACGTCGGCACCTTC. The V and J genes are TRBV2 and TRBJ1-2, with a tentative D call TRBD1 (6 bases). V was cut by 1 base and J by 13 bases, with 22 bases left in between. The CDR3 spans 15 residues. CDR1 is SNHLY, CDR2 FYNNEI, per germline.

J is TRBJ2-5 and V is TRBV5-1, with 9 nucleotides matching TRBD2. Unmatched junction bases numbered 4, after V lost 1 base and J lost 0 bases. The CDR3 contains 16 residues. CDR1 is SGHRS, CDR2 YFSETQ, per germline. CDR3 in DNA: TGCGCCAGCAGCTTGAGGCCTAGCGGGAACCAAGAGACCCAGTACTTC. It is translated as CASSLRPSGNQETQYF.

This chain joins TRBV27 and TRBJ2-7; 10 bases are shared with TRBD1. The CDR3 sequence is 15 residues long. CDR1 and CDR2 from the germline V gene are MNHEY and SMNVEV (reference sequence). The ends lost 6 bases at V and 1 base at J; junction bases unmatched: 6. This chain's CDR3 is CASSRGTGVSYEQYF. CDR3 DNA sequence: TGTGCCAGCAGCCGCGGGACAGGGGTTTCCTACGAGCAGTACTTC.

The J gene is TRBJ1-5, the V gene TRBV28; D gene unclear. CDR1 is MDHEN, CDR2 SYDVKM, per germline. The CDR3 spans 13 residues. Between the trimmed V and J ends, which lost 5 bases and 2 bases, there was a span of 7 bases. DNA of the CDR3: TGTGCCAGCAGTGCAAGACGCAATCAGCCCCAGCATTTT. Protein product: CASSARRNQPQHF.

The chain combines TRBV9 with TRBJ1-1, with TRBD1 matching 10 bases. The germline V gene encodes CDR1 SGDLS and CDR2 YYNGEE. The CDR3 has 15 amino acids. The V segment lost 0 bases and the J segment 1 base; nucleotides outside the gene matches: 0. The CDR3 nucleotides read TGTGCCAGCAGCGTAGGACAGGGGGCGAACACTGAAGCTTTCTTT. Translated, it gives CASSVGQGANTEAFF.

This clone was counted only a few times. The genes are TRBV7-2 and TRBJ2-5; TRBD2 matches at 9 bases. The CDR3 runs 15 residues. V dropped 6 bases and J dropped 5; count of bases not matched to a gene: 10. Germline CDR1 reads SGHTA; CDR2 reads FQGNSA. In nucleotides, the CDR3 is TGTGCCAGCAGTCCGAGGAGCGGGAGGAGGGAGACCCAGTACTTC. Translated: CASSPRSGRRETQYF.

The V and J genes are TRBV6-5 and TRBJ2-7; D possibly uses TRBD1 or TRBD2 (5 bases each). The CDR3 extends over 12 amino acids. Germline V gene sequence: CDR1 MNHEY, CDR2 SVGAGI. Trimming removed 10 bases from V and 2 bases from J, with 12 bases in between. This CDR3 reads CAIRDPTYEQYF. The CDR3 DNA reads as TGTGCCATCAGGGACCCTACCTACGAGCAGTACTTC.

The gene calls are TRBV7-9 and TRBJ2-7; 9 positions match TRBD1. From germline, CDR1 is SEHNR and CDR2 FQNEAQ (reference sequence). Trimming took 1 base from V and 7 from J; bases not matched to a gene: 8. This CDR3 spans 15 amino acids. As DNA, the CDR3 is TGTGCCAGCAGCTTAGTTAGGACAGGGGCCTTGGAGCAGTACTTC. Amino acids: CASSLVRTGALEQYF.

V gene TRBV5-4 combines with J gene TRBJ1-5; D is unclear. V gave up 0 bases and J gave up 6 bases, with 4 bases separating them. Germline V gene lookup returns CDR1 SGHNT and CDR2 YYREEE (reference sequence). This CDR3 is built from 12 residues. CDR3 DNA sequence: TGTGCCAGCAGCTTGGAAACTCAGCCCCAGCATTTT. Protein product: CASSLETQPQHF.

The chain has TRBV11-2 and TRBJ2-1; TRBD2 matches at 11 bases. The CDR3 loop spans 15 amino acids. J was trimmed by 7 bases and V by 3 bases; bases with no gene match: 5. Germline CDR1 SGHAT, CDR2 FQNNGV. Here the CDR3 reads CASSFMSSGGNEQFF. CDR3 in DNA: TGTGCCAGCAGCTTTATGTCTAGCGGGGGGAATGAGCAGTTCTTC.

This clone was seen a few times. The gene calls are TRBV7-9 and TRBJ2-1; 12 bases align to TRBD2. Germline V gene lookup returns CDR1 SEHNR and CDR2 FQNEAQ (reference sequence). The CDR3 is 16 residues long. Germline trimming cut 5 bases from V and 3 bases from J; bases unmatched to any gene: 5. This chain's CDR3 is CASSTLAGGNYNEQFF. CDR3 nucleotide sequence: TGTGCCAGCAGCACCCTAGCGGGAGGGAACTACAATGAGCAGTTCTTC.

This clone appeared a few times. The J gene is TRBJ2-7, the V gene TRBV4-1; 7 nucleotides line up with TRBD1. The germline CDR1 and CDR2 sequences are MGHRA and YSYEKL. This CDR3 spans 14 amino acids. Trimming cost V 0 bases and J 3 bases; bases outside gene matches: 2. The CDR3 coding sequence is TGCGCCAGCAGCCAAGACAGGGGGAGCTACGAGCAGTACTTC. Translation gives CASSQDRGSYEQYF.

This chain uses TRBV5-1 with TRBJ2-5; D remains ambiguous. Germline CDR1 and CDR2: SGHRS and YFSETQ. The CDR3 length is 14 residues. V dropped 0 bases and J dropped 5 bases, with 11 bases sitting between them. The CDR3 sequence: CASSLAPVGETQYF. CDR3 nucleotides: TGCGCCAGCAGCTTGGCTCCGGTTGGGGAGACCCAGTACTTC.

CDR3 nucleotides: TGTGCCAGCAGTTACGGCGCGCTTAGCTCCTACGAGCAGTACTTC. It specifies CASSYGALSSYEQYF. The chain carries TRBV6-5 and TRBJ2-7, with no clear D. Trimming took off 2 bases at V and 0 bases at J, with 11 bases between the two ends. The germline V gene has CDR1 MNHEY and CDR2 SVGAGI. The CDR3 contains 15 residues.

The chain couples TRBV29-1 to TRBJ1-1; tentative D call: TRBD1 (5 bases). The CDR3 has 14 amino acids. From germline, CDR1 is SQVTM and CDR2 ANQGSEA. V lost 4 bases and J lost 1, with 13 bases in between. The CDR3 sequence is CSVVGGSQNTEAFF. As DNA, the CDR3 is TGCAGCGTTGTTGGGGGGTCTCAGAACACTGAAGCTTTCTTT.

About this clone: Additional DNA sequences in this sample encode the identical CDR3. This chain connects TRBV2 to TRBJ1-1, with no clear D. CDR3 length equals 12 residues. Trimming removed 3 bases at V and 1 base at J, with 3 bases between. Germline CDR1 SNHLY, CDR2 FYNNEI. DNA of the CDR3: TGTGCCAGCAGTGAGGCGAACACTGAAGCTTTCTTT. It specifies CASSEANTEAFF.

V and J are TRBV18 and TRBJ2-7; 11 bases align to TRBD1. Germline V gene lookup returns CDR1 KGHSH and CDR2 LQKENI. J lost 4 bases, V lost 5 bases, and 7 bases had no gene match. The CDR3 totals 15 residues. CDR3: CASSVVRDRGYEQYF. In DNA, the CDR3 is TGTGCCAGCTCAGTAGTCCGGGACAGGGGGTACGAGCAGTACTTC.

CDR3 in amino acids: CASSSRDGTDTQYF. The DNA of the CDR3 is TGTGCCAGCAGCTCCAGGGATGGGACAGATACGCAGTATTTT. The genes are TRBV11-3 and TRBJ2-3, with D perhaps matching TRBD1 (5 bases). There are 14 residues in the CDR3. The V end lost 4 bases, the J end lost 3 bases, and 11 bases lay between the germline ends. Germline V gene sequence: CDR1 SGHNT, CDR2 YENEEA.

This chain uses TRBV14 with TRBJ2-5, with D unclear. V lost 1 base to trimming and J lost 5 bases, with 8 bases between them. The CDR3 loop spans 13 amino acids. The germline CDR1 and CDR2 sequences are SGHDN and FVKESK. CDR3 sequence (DNA): TGTGCCAGCAGCCAAGTTTATTGGGAGACCCAGTACTTC. It yields the protein CASSQVYWETQYF.

V gene TRBV6-5 combines with J gene TRBJ1-1, with 9 bases lining up with TRBD1. The CDR3 consists of 12 residues. V lost 8 bases and J lost 5; bases outside the gene matches: 3. Germline V lookup: CDR1 MNHEY, CDR2 SVGAGI. The CDR3 sequence is CASCGTGTEAFF. The CDR3 DNA sequence: TGTGCCAGCTGCGGGACAGGGACTGAAGCTTTCTTT.

The chain combines TRBV10-1 with TRBJ1-2; D is ambiguous. This CDR3 is built from 13 residues. The germline V gene has CDR1 WNHNN and CDR2 SYGVQD (reference sequence). V was pared by 5 bases and J by 7 bases, with 14 bases between. CDR3 in amino acids: CASSHSGGSGYTF. The CDR3 coding sequence is TGCGCCAGCAGTCACAGCGGAGGTTCTGGCTACACCTTC.

V is TRBV9 and J is TRBJ2-7; TRBD1 matches 9 bases. Germline V gene sequence: CDR1 SGDLS, CDR2 YYNGEE. The junction had 9 bases not matched to a gene; V was cut back by 4 bases and J by 7 bases. The length of the CDR3 is 14 residues. CDR3 DNA sequence: TGTGCCAGCAGCACCAGGACAGGGGCTGGTGAGCAGTACTTC. It specifies CASSTRTGAGEQYF.